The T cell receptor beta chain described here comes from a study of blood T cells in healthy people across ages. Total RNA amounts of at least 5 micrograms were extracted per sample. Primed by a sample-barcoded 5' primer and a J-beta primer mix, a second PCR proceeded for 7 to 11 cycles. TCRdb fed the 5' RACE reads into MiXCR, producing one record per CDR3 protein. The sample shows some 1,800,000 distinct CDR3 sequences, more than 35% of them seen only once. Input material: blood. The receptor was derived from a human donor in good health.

DNA for the CDR3: TGTGCCAGCAGTGAATACTTTCGGGACAGGGGGCTCCCAGATACGCAGTATTTT. Its translation is CASSEYFRDRGLPDTQYF. The V gene is TRBV25-1, the J gene TRBJ2-3; TRBD1 aligns across 12 bases. In germline, CDR1 is MGHDK, CDR2 SYGVNS. The CDR3 spans 18 residues. After removal of 0 bases from V and 4 bases from J, the junction contained 8 bases not matched to a gene.